This TCR beta chain emerged from a study of T cell repertoires in urothelial bladder cancer. This clone was counted once. The antigen is not known. Here immunoSEQ multiplex PCR was the method, and the copy in TCRdb shows in-frame clones only, minus some. The sample consists of fewer than 14,000 clones, about two thirds of them appearing once. CDR1 is SGHNT and CDR2 is YYREEE in the germline V gene (reference sequence). V gave up 4 bases and J gave up 5 bases, with 21 bases separating them. There are 16 residues in the CDR3. Study-wide results and caveats: Infiltrating lymphocytes: median about 1.8% in carcinoma versus approximately 13% in benign specimens.

Sequencing was performed on tumor-infiltrating cells from bladder cancer. The clonotype was recovered from a human donor with a benign inflammatory bladder lesion. The chain combines TRBV5-4 with TRBJ1-1; D uncertain. CDR3: CASSPSRREGGTEAFF. The CDR3 bases are TGTGCCAGCAGCCCCTCACGGCGGGAGGGCGGGACTGAAGCTTTCTTT.